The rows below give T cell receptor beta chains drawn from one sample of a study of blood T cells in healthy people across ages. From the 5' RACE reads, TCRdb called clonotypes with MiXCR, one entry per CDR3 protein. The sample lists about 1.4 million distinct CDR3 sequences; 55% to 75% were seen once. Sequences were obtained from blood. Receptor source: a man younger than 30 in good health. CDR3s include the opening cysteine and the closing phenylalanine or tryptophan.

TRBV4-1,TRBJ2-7,CASSQDRTRPGTYSYEQYF
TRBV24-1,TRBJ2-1,CATSDSGQGVYNEQFF
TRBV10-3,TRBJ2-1,CAISETRTDNEQFF
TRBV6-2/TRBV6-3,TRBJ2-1,CAGIADLPSYNEQFF
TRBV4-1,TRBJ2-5,CASSQDPGTLNEQYF
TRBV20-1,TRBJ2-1,CSARGQTYEQFF
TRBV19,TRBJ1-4,CASSTERGMKEKLFF
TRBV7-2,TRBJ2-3,CASSESGTHSTDTQYF
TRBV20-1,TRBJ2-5,CSATPGTSGQETQYF
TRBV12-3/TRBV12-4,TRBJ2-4,CASRPEGVREQYF
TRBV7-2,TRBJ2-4,CAGSVDRVAKNIQYF
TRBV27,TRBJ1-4,CASSLAGRDEKLFF
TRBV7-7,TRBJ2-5,CASSPQGLAGVETQYF
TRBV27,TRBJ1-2,CASSWGGTGGGYTF
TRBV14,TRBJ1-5,CASSQEVPISTSNQPQHF
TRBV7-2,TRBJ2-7,CASSLQLSGGAYEQYF
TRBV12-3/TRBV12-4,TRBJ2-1,CASSPEGRAVYNEQFF